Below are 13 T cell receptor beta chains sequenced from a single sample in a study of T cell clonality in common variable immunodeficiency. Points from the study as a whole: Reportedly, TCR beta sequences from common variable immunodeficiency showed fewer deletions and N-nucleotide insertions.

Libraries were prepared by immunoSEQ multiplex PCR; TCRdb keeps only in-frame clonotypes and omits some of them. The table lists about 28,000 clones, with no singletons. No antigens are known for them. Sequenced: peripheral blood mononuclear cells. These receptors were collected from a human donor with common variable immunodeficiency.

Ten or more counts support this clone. The CDR3 sequence: CASSPSPAGRKNSPLHF. The sequenced CDR3 bases are TGTGCCAGCTCACCTTCACCGGCGGGTAGGAAGAATTCACCC. The chain uses TRBV18 and TRBJ1-6; D gene ambiguous. The CDR3 end falls 3 residues outside the read, so it is completed with the germline J gene. The V and J ends lost 3 bases and 7 bases respectively, with 19 bases between them. Germline-derived CDR1 and CDR2 are KGHSH and LQKENI. The CDR3 is 17 amino acids. The full variable domain, in which reference TRBV18 and TRBJ1-6 provide the parts outside the CDR3, is NAGVMQNPRHLVRRRGQEARLRCSPMKGHSHVYWYRQLPEEGLKFMVYLQKENIIDESGMPKERFSAEFPKEGPSILRIQQVVRGDSAAYFCASSPSPAGRKNSPLHFGNGTRLTVT.

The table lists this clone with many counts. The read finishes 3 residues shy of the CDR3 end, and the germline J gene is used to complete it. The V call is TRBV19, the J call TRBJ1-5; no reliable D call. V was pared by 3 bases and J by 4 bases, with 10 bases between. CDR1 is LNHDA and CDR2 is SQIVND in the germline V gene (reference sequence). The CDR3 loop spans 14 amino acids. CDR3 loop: CASSIQFGNQPQHF. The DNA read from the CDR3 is TGTGCCAGTAGTATCCAGTTTGGTAATCAGCCC.

The CDR3 is CASSELRTPAGNEQFF. The covered CDR3 bases are TGTGCCAGCAGTGAACTCAGGACTCCCGCGGGGAATGAG. The chain employs TRBV2 and TRBJ2-1; D might be TRBD2 (6 bases). With the read ending 3 residues before the CDR3 end, the germline J gene is used to fill in that end. Trimming removed 2 bases at V and 7 bases at J, with 18 bases between. CDR1 is SNHLY, CDR2 FYNNEI, per germline. The CDR3 contains 16 residues.

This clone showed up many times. The sequenced part of the CDR3 DNA is TGTGCCAGCAGCTTATTGTCAGGGGCTACCTACGAG. The encoded protein is CASSLLSGATYE. The complete CDR3 protein is CASSLLSGATYEQYF. V and J are TRBV7-8 and TRBJ2-7; TRBD1 might be the D (6 bases). The observed sequence ends 3 residues before the CDR3 terminus, with the missing tail filled in from the germline J gene. The V end lost 2 bases, the J end lost 2 bases, and 13 bases lay between the germline ends. The CDR3 has 15 residues. Germline lookup yields CDR1 SGHVS and CDR2 FQNEAQ.

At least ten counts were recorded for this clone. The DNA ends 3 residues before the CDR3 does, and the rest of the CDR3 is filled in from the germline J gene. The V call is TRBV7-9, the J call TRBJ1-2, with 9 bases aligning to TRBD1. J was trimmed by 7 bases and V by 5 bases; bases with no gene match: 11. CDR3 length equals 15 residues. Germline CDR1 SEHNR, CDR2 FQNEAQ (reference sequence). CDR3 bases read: TGTGCCAGCAGCCTAGGGACGGGACAGGGCTTTGGC. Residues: CASSLGTGQGFG. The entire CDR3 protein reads CASSLGTGQGFGYTF.

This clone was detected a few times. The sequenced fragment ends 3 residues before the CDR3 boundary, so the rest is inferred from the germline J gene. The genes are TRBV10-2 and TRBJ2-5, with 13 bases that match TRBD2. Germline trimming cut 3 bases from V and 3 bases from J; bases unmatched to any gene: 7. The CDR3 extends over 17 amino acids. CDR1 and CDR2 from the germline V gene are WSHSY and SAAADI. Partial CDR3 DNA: TGCGCCAGCAGTGATTGGGGACTAGCGGGACCAAAAGAGACC. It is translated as CASSDWGLAGPKET. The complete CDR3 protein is CASSDWGLAGPKETQYF.

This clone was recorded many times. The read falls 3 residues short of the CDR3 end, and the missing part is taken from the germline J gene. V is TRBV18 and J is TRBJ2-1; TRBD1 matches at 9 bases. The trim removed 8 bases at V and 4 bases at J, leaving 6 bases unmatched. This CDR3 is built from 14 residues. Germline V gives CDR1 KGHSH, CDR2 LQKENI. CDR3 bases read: TGTGCCAGCAAAACAGGGGGCGCATACAATGAG. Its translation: CASKTGGAYNE. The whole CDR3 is CASKTGGAYNEQFF.

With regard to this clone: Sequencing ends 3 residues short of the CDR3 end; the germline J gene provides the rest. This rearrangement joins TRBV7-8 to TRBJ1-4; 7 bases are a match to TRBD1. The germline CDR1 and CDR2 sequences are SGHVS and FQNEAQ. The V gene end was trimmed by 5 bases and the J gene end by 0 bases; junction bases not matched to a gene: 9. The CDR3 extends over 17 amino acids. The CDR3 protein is CASSETGSRATNEKLFF. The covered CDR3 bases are TGTGCCAGCAGCGAGACAGGGAGTAGGGCAACTAATGAAAAA.

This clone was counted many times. The covered CDR3 bases are TGCGCCAGCAGTGGTCCTGGCGGCTATGGC. It is translated as CASSGPGGYG. The full CDR3 protein reads CASSGPGGYGYTF. This chain connects TRBV10-1 to TRBJ1-2; D not resolved. The read terminates 3 residues ahead of where the CDR3 ends, so the germline J gene completes it. Per germline, CDR1 WNHNN and CDR2 SYGVQD (reference sequence). Trimming took off 4 bases at V and 4 bases at J, with 10 bases between the two ends. The CDR3 contains 13 residues.

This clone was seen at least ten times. CDR3 protein: CSVVVEGFFVPTTDYGYTF. The CDR3 bases that were read are TGCAGCGTTGTTGTGGAGGGCTTTTTTGTTCCAACCACCGACTATGGC. This chain joins TRBV29-1 and TRBJ1-2; no reliable D call. The read terminates 3 residues ahead of where the CDR3 ends, so the germline J gene completes it. CDR1 and CDR2 from the germline V gene are SQVTM and ANQGSEA. The CDR3 length is 19 residues. V shed 4 bases and J shed 3 bases, with 30 bases lying between them.

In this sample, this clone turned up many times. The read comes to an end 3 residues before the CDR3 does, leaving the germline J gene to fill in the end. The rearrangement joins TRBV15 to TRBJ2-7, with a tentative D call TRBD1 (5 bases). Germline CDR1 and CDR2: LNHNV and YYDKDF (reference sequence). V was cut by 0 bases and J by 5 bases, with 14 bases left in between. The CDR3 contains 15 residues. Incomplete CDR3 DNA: TGTGCCACCAGCAGAGATCTGGGGCTAGTAGACGAG. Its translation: CATSRDLGLVDE. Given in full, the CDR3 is CATSRDLGLVDEQYF.

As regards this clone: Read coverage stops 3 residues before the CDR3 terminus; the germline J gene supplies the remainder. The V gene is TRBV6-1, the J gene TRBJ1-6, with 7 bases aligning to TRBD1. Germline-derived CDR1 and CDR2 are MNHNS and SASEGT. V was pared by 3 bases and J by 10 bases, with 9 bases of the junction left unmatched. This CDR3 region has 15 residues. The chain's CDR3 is CASSDSVGTESPLHF. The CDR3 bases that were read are TGTGCCAGCAGTGATTCCGTAGGGACAGAATCACCC.

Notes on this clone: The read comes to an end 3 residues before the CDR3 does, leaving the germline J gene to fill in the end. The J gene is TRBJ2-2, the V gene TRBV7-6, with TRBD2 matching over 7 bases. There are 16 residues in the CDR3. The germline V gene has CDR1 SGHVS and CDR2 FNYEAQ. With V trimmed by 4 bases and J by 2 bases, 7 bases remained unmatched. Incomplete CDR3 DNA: TGTGCCAGCAGCTCTGCTAGCGGCAAAAACACCGGGGAG. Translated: CASSSASGKNTGE. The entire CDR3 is CASSSASGKNTGELFF.